These 9 T cell receptor beta chains were sequenced from one sample in a study of spatial heterogeneity in lung cancer. The time point here: sample taken at primary tumor resection. One entry per CDR3 protein results from TCRdb running MiXCR on the 5' RACE reads. The sample holds more than 10,000 distinct CDR3 sequences, about 4.6% seen once. Findings of the study overall: In tumors, expanded intratumoral alpha and beta TCR counts tracked mutation counts.

Their recognized antigens are unknown. This specimen consisted of lung tumor tissue, obtained at surgery. The receptors were gathered from a male donor with early-stage non-small cell lung cancer.

About this clonotype: This beta chain slipped into a library made for alpha chains as a stray read, so its size is not meaningful. The gene calls are TRBV20-1 and TRBJ1-2; TRBD1 might be the D (5 bases). The germline gives CDR1 DFQATT, CDR2 SNEGSKA (reference sequence). V gave up 5 bases and J gave up 0 bases, with 19 bases separating them. This CDR3 has 16 residues. The CDR3 nucleotides read TGCAGTGCTTTCTCCTTCTCGGGGGGGTCTAACTATGGCTACACCTTC. It is translated as CSAFSFSGGSNYGYTF.

This clonotype was recorded at least ten times. As an off-target read in a library built for alpha chains, this beta chain has a frequency of little significance. J is TRBJ1-2 and V is TRBV20-1; D is unresolved. CDR1 DFQATT and CDR2 SNEGSKA come from the germline V gene (reference sequence). This CDR3 is built from 14 residues. Trimming took 2 bases from V and 11 from J, leaving 21 bases between them. This CDR3 reads CSARRSNLFLGYTF. CDR3 coding DNA: TGCAGTGCTAGAAGAAGTAATTTATTTTTGGGGTACACCTTC.

This clonotype was picked up a small number of times. Found in a library prepared for alpha chains, this beta chain is an off-target read, and its abundance has little meaning. The chain couples TRBV2 to TRBJ2-5; D not resolved. The CDR3 totals 11 residues. Trimming took 5 bases from V and 0 from J, leaving 1 base between them. Germline V gene sequence: CDR1 SNHLY, CDR2 FYNNEI. Written as DNA, the CDR3 is TGTGCCAGCAGTTACCAAGAGACCCAGTACTTC. It translates to CASSYQETQYF. Variable domain in full (rest from reference TRBV2 and TRBJ2-5): EPEVTQTPSHQVTQMGQEVILRCVPISNHLYFYWYRQILGQKVEFLVSFYNNEISEKSEIFDDQFSVERPDGSNFTLKIRSTKLEDSAMYFCASSYQETQYFGPGTRLLVL.

There are many counts of this clonotype. For a library built for alpha chains, this beta chain is a stray read; little rests on its size. The rearrangement links TRBV6-5 to TRBJ2-7; 9 nucleotides align to TRBD1. Germline values: CDR1 MNHEY, CDR2 SVGAGI. The CDR3 extends over 14 amino acids. J lost 7 bases, V lost 2 bases, and 6 bases had no gene match. The CDR3 here is CASSYNRGRGEQYF. In DNA, the CDR3 is TGTGCCAGCAGTTACAACAGGGGGCGCGGGGAGCAGTACTTC.

This clonotype was counted at least ten times. Being off target in a library aimed at alpha chains, this beta chain has a size of little meaning. The chain has TRBV11-2 and TRBJ2-2; D is perhaps TRBD2 (5 bases). The CDR3 contains 12 residues. V dropped 4 bases and J dropped 7 bases, with 7 bases sitting between them. In germline, CDR1 is SGHAT, CDR2 FQNNGV. The CDR3 reads CASSSGDGELFF. The CDR3 nucleotides read TGTGCCAGCAGCTCCGGGGACGGGGAGCTGTTTTTT.

The sample holds a few counts of this clonotype. This beta chain lies outside the target of a library built for alpha chains; its clone size means little. This chain links TRBV5-1 with TRBJ1-3, with D unclear. There are 13 residues in the CDR3. V shed 7 bases and J shed 1 base, with 9 bases lying between them. Germline V CDR1 and CDR2: SGHRS, YFSETQ. CDR3: CASCLGSGNTIYF. The CDR3 DNA reads as TGCGCCAGCTGTTTAGGGTCTGGAAACACCATATATTTT.

This clonotype was detected ten times or more. The library was prepared for alpha chains; this beta chain is a stray read, so its frequency means little. V usage is TRBV24-1 and J usage is TRBJ2-5, with D maybe TRBD1 (6 bases). The CDR3 contains 18 residues. Trimming left V 1 base short and J 1 base short, with 18 bases between. Germline lookup yields CDR1 KGHDR and CDR2 SFDVKD. As DNA, the CDR3 is TGTGCCACCAGTGATTTCCCATGCGACCGGACAGTCCAAGAGACCCAGTACTTC. It codes for CATSDFPCDRTVQETQYF.

This clonotype was recorded at least ten times. With the library built for alpha chains, this beta chain is off target and its frequency is not meaningful. The chain recombines TRBV7-9 with TRBJ2-2; 8 bases line up with TRBD1. V lost 5 bases, J lost 5 bases, and 7 bases stayed unmatched. Germline V gene data show CDR1 as SEHNR and CDR2 as FQNEAQ (reference sequence). The length of the CDR3 is 15 residues. CDR3 region: CASSRDRGRTGELFF. The CDR3 region has the DNA TGTGCCAGCAGCCGAGACAGGGGACGGACCGGGGAGCTGTTTTTT.

The table lists this clonotype with many counts. With the library built for alpha chains, this beta chain is off target and its frequency is not meaningful. The chain carries TRBV10-3 and TRBJ2-3; D possibly uses TRBD1 or TRBD2 (6 bases each). V lost 6 bases, J lost 1 base, and 11 bases lay in between. The CDR3 is 14 amino acids. The germline V gene encodes CDR1 ENHRY and CDR2 SYGVKD. In nucleotides, the CDR3 is TGTGCCATCAGGAAGGGGGAGGGCACAGATACGCAGTATTTT. It yields the protein CAIRKGEGTDTQYF.